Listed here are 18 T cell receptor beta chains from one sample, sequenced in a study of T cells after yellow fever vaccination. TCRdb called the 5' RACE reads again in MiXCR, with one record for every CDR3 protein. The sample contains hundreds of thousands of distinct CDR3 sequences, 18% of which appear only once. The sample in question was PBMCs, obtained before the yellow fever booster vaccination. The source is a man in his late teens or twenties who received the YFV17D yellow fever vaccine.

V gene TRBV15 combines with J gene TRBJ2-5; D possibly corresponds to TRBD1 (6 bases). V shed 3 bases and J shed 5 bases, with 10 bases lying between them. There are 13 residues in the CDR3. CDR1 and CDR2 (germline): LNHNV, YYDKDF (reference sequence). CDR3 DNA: TGTGCCACCAGCAGCAGGGGTTTGGAGACCCAGTACTTC. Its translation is CATSSRGLETQYF. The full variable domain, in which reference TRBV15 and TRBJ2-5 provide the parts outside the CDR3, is DAMVIQNPRYQVTQFGKPVTLSCSQTLNHNVMYWYQQKSSQAPKLLFHYYDKDFNNEADTPDNFQSRRPNTSFCFLDIRSPGLGDTAMYLCATSSRGLETQYFGPGTRLLVL.

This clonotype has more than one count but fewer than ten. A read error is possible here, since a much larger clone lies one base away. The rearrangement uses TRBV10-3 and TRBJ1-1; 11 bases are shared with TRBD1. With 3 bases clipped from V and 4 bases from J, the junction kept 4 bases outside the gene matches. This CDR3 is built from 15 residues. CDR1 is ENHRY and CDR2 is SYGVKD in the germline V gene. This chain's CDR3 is CAISDPGQGGTEAFF. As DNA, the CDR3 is TGTGCCATCAGTGATCCGGGACAGGGGGGCACTGAAGCTTTCTTT.

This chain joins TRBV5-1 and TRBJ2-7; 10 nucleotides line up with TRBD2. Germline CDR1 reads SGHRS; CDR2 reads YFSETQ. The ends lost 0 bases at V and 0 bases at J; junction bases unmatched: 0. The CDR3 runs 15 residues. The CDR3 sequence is CASSLASGGSYEQYF. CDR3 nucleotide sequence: TGCGCCAGCAGCTTGGCTAGCGGGGGCTCCTACGAGCAGTACTTC.

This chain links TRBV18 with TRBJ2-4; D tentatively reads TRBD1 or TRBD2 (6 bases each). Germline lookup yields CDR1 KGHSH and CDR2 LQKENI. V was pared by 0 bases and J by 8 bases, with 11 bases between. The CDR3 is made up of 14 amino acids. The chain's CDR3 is CASSPPWRGDIQYF. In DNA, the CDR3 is TGTGCCAGCTCACCACCGTGGAGGGGGGACATTCAGTACTTC.

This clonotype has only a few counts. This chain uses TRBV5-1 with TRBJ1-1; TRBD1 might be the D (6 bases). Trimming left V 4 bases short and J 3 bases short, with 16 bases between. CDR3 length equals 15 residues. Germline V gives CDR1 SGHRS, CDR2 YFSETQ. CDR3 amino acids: CASSPNRVGDTEAFF. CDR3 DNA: TGCGCCAGCAGCCCGAACAGGGTGGGGGACACTGAAGCTTTCTTT.

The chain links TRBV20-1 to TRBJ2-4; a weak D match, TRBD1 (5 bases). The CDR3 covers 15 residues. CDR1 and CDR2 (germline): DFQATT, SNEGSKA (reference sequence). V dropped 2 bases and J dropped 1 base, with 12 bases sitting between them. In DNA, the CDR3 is TGCAGTGCTAGACCCAGGGAAAGCGCCAAAAACATTCAGTACTTC. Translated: CSARPRESAKNIQYF.

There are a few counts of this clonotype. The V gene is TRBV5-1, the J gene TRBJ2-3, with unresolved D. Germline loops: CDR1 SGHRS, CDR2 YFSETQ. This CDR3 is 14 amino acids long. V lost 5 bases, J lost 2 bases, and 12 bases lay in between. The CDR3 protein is CASRNRAPTDTQYF. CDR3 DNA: TGCGCCAGCAGGAACCGGGCTCCCACAGATACGCAGTATTTT.

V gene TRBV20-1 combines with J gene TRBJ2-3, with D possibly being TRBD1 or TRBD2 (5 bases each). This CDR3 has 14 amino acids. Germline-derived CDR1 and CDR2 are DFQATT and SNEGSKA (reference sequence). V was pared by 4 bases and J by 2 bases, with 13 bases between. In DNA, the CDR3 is TGCAGTGCTACCGGGGCGCGATCCACAGATACGCAGTATTTT. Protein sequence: CSATGARSTDTQYF.

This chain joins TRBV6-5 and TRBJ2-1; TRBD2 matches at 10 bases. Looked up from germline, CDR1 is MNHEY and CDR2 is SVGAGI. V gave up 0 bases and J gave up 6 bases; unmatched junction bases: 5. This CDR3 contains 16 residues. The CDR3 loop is CASSYSGLAGANEQFF. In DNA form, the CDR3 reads TGTGCCAGCAGTTACTCGGGGCTAGCGGGGGCCAATGAGCAGTTCTTC.

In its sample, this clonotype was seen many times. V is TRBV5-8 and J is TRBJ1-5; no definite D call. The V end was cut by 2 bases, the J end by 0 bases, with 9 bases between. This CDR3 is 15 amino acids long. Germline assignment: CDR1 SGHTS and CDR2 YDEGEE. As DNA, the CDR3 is TGTGCCAGCAGCTTCGAGGGCTATAGCAATCAGCCCCAGCATTTT. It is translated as CASSFEGYSNQPQHF.

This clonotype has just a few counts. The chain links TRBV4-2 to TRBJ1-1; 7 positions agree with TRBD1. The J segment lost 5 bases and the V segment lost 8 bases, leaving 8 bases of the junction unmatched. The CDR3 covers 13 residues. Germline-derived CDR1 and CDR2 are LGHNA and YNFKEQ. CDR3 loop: CASGRQGTTEAFF. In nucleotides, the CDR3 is TGTGCCAGCGGTCGACAGGGTACTACTGAAGCTTTCTTT.

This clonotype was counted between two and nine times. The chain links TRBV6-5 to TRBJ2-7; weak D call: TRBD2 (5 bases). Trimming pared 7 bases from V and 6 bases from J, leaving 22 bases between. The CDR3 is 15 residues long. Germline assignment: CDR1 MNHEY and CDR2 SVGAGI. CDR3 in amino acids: CASTVFRGRLGEQYF. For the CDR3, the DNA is TGTGCCAGCACAGTTTTTCGGGGTCGGCTTGGCGAGCAGTACTTC.

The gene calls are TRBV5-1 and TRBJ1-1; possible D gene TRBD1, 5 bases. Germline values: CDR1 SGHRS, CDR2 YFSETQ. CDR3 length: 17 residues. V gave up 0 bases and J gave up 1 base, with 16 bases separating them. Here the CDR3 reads CASSLALGMQGNTEAFF. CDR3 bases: TGCGCCAGCAGCTTGGCCTTGGGAATGCAGGGGAACACTGAAGCTTTCTTT.

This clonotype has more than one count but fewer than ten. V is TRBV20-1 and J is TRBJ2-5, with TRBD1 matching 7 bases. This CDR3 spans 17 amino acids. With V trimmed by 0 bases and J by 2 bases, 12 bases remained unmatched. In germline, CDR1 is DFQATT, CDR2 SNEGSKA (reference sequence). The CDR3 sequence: CSARDRPRGTAQETQYF. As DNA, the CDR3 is TGCAGTGCTAGAGATAGGCCGAGGGGGACAGCACAAGAGACCCAGTACTTC.

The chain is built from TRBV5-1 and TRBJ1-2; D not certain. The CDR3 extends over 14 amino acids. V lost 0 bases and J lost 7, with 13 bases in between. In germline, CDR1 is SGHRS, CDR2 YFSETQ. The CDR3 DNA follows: TGCGCCAGCAGCTTGGCCGCGACAATTAGTGGCTACACCTTC. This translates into CASSLAATISGYTF.

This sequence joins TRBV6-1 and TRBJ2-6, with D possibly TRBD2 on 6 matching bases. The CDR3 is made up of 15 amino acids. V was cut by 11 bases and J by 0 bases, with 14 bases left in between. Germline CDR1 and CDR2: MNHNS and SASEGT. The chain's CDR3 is CAASGGDSGANVLTF. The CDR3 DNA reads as TGTGCCGCCTCCGGCGGGGACTCTGGGGCCAACGTCCTGACTTTC.

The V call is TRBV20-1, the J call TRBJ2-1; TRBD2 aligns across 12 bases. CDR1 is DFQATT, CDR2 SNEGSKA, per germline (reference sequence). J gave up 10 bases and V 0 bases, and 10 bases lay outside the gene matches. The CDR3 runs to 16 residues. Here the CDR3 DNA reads TGCAGTGCTAGAGACCCTCCTAGCGGGGGGGCCGACGAGCAGTTCTTC. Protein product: CSARDPPSGGADEQFF.

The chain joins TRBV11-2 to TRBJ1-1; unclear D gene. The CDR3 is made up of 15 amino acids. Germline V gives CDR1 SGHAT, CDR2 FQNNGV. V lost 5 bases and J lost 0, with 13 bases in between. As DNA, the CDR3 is TGTGCCAGCAGCCACGGTGGGCGAGTGAACACTGAAGCTTTCTTT. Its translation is CASSHGGRVNTEAFF.